This T cell receptor beta chain was captured in a study of blood T cells in healthy people across ages. A second roughly 6 to 11 cycle PCR used barcoded and J-beta primers. Individual samples furnished no less than 2.5 million CDR3-containing paired-end reads apiece. Using its own MiXCR run on the 5' RACE reads, TCRdb lists one record per CDR3 protein. In the table there are about 1 million distinct CDR3 sequences, around 43% of which are singletons. About this clonotype: The antigen remains unidentified.

Points from the study as a whole: The CMV status of each donor remained undetermined, and this could have confounded shifts in expanded clonotypes. A strong correlation was seen between TCR beta diversity and naive T cell percentage. Diversity of TCR beta per million T cells declined in a roughly linear way with age.

This CDR3 spans 18 amino acids. The germline V and J ends were trimmed by 0 bases and 0 bases, with 17 bases remaining between them. CDR1 is MGHRA, CDR2 YSYEKL, per germline. The TCR originated in a woman in her sixties in good health. The V and J genes are TRBV4-1 and TRBJ1-2; TRBD1 might be the D (5 bases). Sequencing was done on a sample of blood. CDR3 amino acids: CASSQDQGTTAANYGYTF. DNA of the CDR3: TGCGCCAGCAGCCAAGATCAGGGTACGACAGCAGCTAACTATGGCTACACCTTC.